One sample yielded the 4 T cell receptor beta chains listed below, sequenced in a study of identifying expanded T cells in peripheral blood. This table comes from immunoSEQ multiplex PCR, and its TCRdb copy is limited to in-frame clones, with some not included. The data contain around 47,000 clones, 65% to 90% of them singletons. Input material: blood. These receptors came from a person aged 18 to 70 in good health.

For the CDR3, the DNA is TGTGCCAGCAGCGGGGGAGGGGGAAACTACGAGCAGTACTTC. Translating gives CASSGGGGNYEQYF. The gene calls are TRBV9 and TRBJ2-7; perhaps TRBD2 as D (7 bases). Germline V gene data show CDR1 as SGDLS and CDR2 as YYNGEE. The CDR3 extends over 14 amino acids. V was clipped by 3 bases and J by 3 bases, with 13 bases between them.

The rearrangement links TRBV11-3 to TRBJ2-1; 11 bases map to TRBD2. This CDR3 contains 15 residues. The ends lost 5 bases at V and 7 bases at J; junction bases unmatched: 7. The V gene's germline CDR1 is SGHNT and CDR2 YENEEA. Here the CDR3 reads CASSKRLAGWNEQFF. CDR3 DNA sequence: TGTGCCAGCAGCAAAAGACTAGCGGGGTGGAATGAGCAGTTCTTC. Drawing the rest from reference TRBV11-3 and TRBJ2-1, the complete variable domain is EAGVVQSPRYKIIEKKQPVAFWCNPISGHNTLYWYLQNLGQGPELLIRYENEEAVDDSQLPKDRFSAERLKGVDSTLKIQPAELGDSAVYLCASSKRLAGWNEQFFGPGTRLTVL.

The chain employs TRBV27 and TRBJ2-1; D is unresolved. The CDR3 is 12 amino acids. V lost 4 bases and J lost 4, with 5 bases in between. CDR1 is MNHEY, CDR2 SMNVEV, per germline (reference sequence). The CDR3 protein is CASSSGYNEQFF. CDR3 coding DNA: TGTGCCAGCAGTTCGGGTTACAATGAGCAGTTCTTC.

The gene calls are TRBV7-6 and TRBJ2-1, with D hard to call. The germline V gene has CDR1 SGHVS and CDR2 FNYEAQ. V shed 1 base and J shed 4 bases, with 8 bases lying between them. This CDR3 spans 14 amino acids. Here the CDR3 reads CASSLVTGYNEQFF. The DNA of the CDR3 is TGTGCCAGCAGCTTAGTGACCGGGTACAATGAGCAGTTCTTC.